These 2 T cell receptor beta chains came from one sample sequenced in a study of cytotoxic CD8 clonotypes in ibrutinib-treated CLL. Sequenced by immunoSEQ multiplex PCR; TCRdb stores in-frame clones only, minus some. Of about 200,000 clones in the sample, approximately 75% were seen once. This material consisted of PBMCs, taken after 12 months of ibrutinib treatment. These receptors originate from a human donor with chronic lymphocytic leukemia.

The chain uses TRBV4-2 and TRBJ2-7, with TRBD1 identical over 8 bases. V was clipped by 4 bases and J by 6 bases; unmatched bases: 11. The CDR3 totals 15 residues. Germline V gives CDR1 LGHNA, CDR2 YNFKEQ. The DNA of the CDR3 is TGTGCCAGCAGCCGTCCGGACAGGGCCCCCGGCGAGCAGTACTTC. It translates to CASSRPDRAPGEQYF.

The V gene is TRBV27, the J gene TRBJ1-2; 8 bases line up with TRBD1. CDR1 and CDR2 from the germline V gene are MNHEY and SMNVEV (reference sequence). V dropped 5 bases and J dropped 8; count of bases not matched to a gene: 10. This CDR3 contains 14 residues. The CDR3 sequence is CASSALQGVMGYTF. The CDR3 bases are TGTGCCAGCAGTGCCTTACAGGGGGTGATGGGCTACACCTTC.